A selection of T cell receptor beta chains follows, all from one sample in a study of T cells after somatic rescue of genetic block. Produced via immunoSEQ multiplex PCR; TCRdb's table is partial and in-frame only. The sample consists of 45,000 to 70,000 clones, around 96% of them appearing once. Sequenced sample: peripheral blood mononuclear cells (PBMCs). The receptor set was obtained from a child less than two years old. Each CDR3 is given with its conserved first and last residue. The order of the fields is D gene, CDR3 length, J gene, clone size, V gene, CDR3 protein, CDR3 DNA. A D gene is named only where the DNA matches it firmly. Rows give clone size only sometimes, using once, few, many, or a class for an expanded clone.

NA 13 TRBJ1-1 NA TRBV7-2 CASSFLGRAEAFF TGTGCCAGCAGCTTTCTCGGCAGGGCGGAAGCTTTCTTT
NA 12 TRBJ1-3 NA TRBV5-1 CASSLEGGPSYF TGCGCCAGCAGCTTGGAGGGGGGGCCCTCATATTTT
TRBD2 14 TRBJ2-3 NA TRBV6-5 CASSWTSGRDTQYF TGTGCCAGCAGTTGGACTAGCGGGAGAGATACGCAGTATTTT
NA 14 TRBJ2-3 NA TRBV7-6 CASSLAPLTDTQYF TGTGCCAGCAGCTTAGCTCCACTCACAGATACGCAGTATTTT
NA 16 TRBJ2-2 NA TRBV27 CASRGWSSENTGELFF TGTGCCAGCAGAGGATGGTCTAGCGAGAACACCGGGGAGCTGTTTTTT
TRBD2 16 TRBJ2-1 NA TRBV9 CASSITGTSPHNEQFF TGTGCCAGCAGCATCACCGGGACTAGCCCCCACAATGAGCAGTTCTTC
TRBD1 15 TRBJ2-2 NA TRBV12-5 CASGLGQGATGELFF TGTGCTAGTGGTTTGGGACAGGGGGCCACCGGGGAGCTGTTTTTT
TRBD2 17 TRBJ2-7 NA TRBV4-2 CASSPAHSGILLDEQYF TGTGCCAGCAGCCCAGCCCACAGCGGGATCCTTTTGGACGAGCAGTACTTC
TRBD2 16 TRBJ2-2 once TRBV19 CASSVHGRANTGELFF TGTGCCAGTAGTGTACACGGGAGGGCGAACACCGGGGAGCTGTTTTTT
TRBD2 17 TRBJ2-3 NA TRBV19 CASSIVLAGVGTDTQYF TGTGCCAGTAGTATAGTCCTAGCGGGAGTGGGCACAGATACGCAGTATTTT
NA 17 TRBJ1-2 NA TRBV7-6 CASSLGVGGQANYGYTF TGTGCCAGCAGCTTAGGGGTTGGGGGGCAAGCTAACTATGGCTACACCTTC
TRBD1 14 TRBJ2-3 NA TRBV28 CASSHGQGTDTQYF TGTGCCAGCAGCCATGGACAGGGAACAGATACGCAGTATTTT
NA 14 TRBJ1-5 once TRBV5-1 CASSYRDTLKPQHF TGCGCCAGCAGCTATCGGGACACCTTAAAGCCCCAGCATTTT
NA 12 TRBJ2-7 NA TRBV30 CAWSPSFYEQYF TGTGCCTGGAGTCCCTCCTTCTACGAGCAGTACTTC
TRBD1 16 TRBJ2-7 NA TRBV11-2 CASSLRVGQGEYEQYF TGTGCCAGCAGCCTACGAGTTGGACAGGGTGAATACGAGCAGTACTTC
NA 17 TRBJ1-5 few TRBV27 CASSLTRSPRGNQPQHF TGTGCCAGCAGTTTAACGAGGTCCCCCCGAGGCAATCAGCCCCAGCATTTT
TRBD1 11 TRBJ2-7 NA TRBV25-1 CASHRGDEQYF TGTGCCAGCCACAGGGGCGACGAGCAGTACTTC
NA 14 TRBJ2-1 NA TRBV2 CASKGLGAYNEQFF TGTGCCAGCAAGGGGCTAGGGGCCTACAATGAGCAGTTCTTC
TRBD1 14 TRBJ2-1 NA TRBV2 CASEGQGSYNEQFF TGTGCCAGCGAGGGACAGGGCTCCTACAATGAGCAGTTCTTC
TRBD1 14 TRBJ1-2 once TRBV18 CASSPSTGNYGYTF TGTGCCAGCTCACCCTCGACAGGGAACTATGGCTACACCTTC
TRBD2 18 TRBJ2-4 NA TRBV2 CASSEGLAGGLAKNIQYF TGTGCCAGCAGTGAAGGACTAGCGGGAGGGCTAGCCAAAAACATTCAGTACTTC
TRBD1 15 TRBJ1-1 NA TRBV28 CASSFIPTGTTEAFF TGTGCCAGCAGTTTTATTCCGACAGGGACCACTGAAGCTTTCTTT
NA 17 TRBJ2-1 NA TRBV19 CASSIDPGPYRTNEQFF TGTGCCAGTAGTATAGACCCGGGCCCCTATAGGACAAATGAGCAGTTCTTC
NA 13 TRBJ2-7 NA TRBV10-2 CASRRYKSYEQYF TGCGCCAGCAGGCGGTACAAATCCTACGAGCAGTACTTC
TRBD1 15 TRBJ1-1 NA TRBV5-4 CASSLTTGMNTEAFF TGTGCCAGCAGCCTCACGACAGGGATGAACACTGAAGCTTTCTTT
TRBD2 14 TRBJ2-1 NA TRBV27 CASSSGRSYNEQFF TGTGCCAGCAGTAGCGGGAGGTCCTACAATGAGCAGTTCTTC
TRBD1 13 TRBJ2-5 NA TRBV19 CASSTGGQETQYF TGTGCCAGTAGTACAGGGGGCCAAGAGACCCAGTACTTC
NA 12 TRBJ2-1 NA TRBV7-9 CASSLMGNEQFF TGTGCCAGCAGCTTAATGGGGAATGAGCAGTTCTTC
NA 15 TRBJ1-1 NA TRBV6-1 CASIFGGRGNTEAFF TGTGCCAGCATCTTCGGGGGGCGCGGGAACACTGAAGCTTTCTTT
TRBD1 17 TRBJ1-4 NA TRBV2 CASSERTGPATNEKLFF TGTGCCAGCAGTGAAAGGACAGGGCCCGCAACTAATGAAAAACTGTTTTTT
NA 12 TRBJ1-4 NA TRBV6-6 CASSPLSGKLFF TGTGCCAGCAGTCCCTTGTCCGGAAAACTGTTTTTT
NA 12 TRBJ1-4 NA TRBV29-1 CSVAGTNEKLFF TGCAGCGTTGCAGGGACTAATGAAAAACTGTTTTTT
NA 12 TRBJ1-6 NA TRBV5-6 CASSLEGSPLHF TGTGCCAGCAGCTTGGAGGGTTCACCCCTCCACTTT
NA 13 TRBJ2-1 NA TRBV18 CASSPTAYNEQFF TGTGCCAGCTCACCAACAGCATACAATGAGCAGTTCTTC
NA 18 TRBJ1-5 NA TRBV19 CASSPKTGFKYSNQPQHF TGTGCCAGTAGTCCCAAGACAGGATTTAAGTATAGCAATCAGCCCCAGCATTTT
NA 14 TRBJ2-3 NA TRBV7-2 CASSFTRTSDTQYF TGTGCCAGCAGCTTCACGAGGACGTCAGATACGCAGTATTTT
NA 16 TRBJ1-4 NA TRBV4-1 CASSQDSGYNNEKLFF TGCGCCAGCAGCCAAGATTCCGGGTATAATAATGAAAAACTGTTTTTT
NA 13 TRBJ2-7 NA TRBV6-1 CASSTYPRDEQYF TGTGCCAGCAGTACCTACCCACGGGACGAGCAGTACTTC
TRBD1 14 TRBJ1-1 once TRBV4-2 CASSETGAFTEAFF TGTGCCAGCAGCGAAACAGGGGCGTTCACTGAAGCTTTCTTT
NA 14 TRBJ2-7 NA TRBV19 CASSMGRGPDGQYF TGTGCCAGTAGTATGGGGCGGGGGCCCGACGGGCAGTACTTC
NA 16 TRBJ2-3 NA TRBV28 CASSFYGGVVTDTQYF TGTGCCAGCAGTTTTTACGGGGGAGTGGTGACAGATACGCAGTATTTT
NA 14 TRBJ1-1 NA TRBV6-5 CASSYSGGSPEAFF TGTGCCAGCAGTTACTCGGGGGGGAGCCCTGAAGCTTTCTTT
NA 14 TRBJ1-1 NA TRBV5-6 CASSTGTAGTEAFF TGTGCCAGCAGCACCGGGACCGCAGGCACTGAAGCTTTCTTT
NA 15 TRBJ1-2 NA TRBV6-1 CASSELGGRGYGYTF TGTGCCAGCAGTGAATTAGGGGGGCGCGGCTATGGCTACACCTTC
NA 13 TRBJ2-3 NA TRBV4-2 CASSQVATDTQYF TGTGCCAGCAGCCAAGTAGCTACAGATACGCAGTATTTT
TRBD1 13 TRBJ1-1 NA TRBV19 CASSGTGATEAFF TGTGCCAGTAGTGGGACAGGGGCCACTGAAGCTTTCTTT
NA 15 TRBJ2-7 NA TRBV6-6 CASSPSDSGSYEQYF TGTGCCAGCAGTCCTTCGGACAGTGGATCCTACGAGCAGTACTTC